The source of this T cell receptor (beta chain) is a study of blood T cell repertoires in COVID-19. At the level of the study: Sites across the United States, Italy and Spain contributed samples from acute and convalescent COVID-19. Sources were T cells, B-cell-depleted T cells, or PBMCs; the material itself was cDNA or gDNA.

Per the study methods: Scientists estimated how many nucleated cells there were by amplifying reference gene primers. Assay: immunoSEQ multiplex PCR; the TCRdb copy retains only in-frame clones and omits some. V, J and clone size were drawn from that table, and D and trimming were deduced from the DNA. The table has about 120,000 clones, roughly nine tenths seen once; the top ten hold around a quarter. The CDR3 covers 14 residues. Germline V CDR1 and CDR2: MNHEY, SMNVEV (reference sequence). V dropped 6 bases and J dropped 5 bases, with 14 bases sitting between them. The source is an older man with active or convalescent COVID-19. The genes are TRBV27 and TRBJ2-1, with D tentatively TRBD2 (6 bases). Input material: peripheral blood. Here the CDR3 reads CASSRAGRNNEQFF. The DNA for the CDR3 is TGTGCCAGCAGCCGGGCAGGGAGGAACAATGAGCAGTTCTTC.